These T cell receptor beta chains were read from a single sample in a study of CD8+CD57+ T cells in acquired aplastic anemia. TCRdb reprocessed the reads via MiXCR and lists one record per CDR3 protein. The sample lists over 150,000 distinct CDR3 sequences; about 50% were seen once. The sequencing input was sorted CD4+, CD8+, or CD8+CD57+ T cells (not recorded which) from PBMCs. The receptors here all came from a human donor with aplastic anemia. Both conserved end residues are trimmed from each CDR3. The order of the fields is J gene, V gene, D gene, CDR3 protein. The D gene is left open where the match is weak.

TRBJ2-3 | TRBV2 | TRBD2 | ASSRRWTSGTDTQY
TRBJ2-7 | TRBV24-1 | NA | ATASGSSSYEQY
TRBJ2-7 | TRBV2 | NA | ASSYDNTSPGEQY
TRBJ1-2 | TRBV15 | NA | ATSRDLPRPEDGYT
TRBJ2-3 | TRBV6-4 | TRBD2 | ASSEERGSTDTQY
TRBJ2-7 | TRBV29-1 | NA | SVLGGPAAEQY
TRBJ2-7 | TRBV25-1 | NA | ASSELGDSSYEQY
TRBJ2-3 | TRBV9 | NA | ASSVATDTQY
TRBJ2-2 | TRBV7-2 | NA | ASSPYRGAGGELF
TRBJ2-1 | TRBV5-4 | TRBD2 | ASSSVTSGYNEQF
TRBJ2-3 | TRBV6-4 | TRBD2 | ASSRTSGEDTQY
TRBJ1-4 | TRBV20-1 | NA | SAPSGATNEKLF
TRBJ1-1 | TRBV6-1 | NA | ASSVVSNTEAF
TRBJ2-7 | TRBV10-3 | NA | AIGGGTETYEQY
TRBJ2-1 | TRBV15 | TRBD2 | ATDSGRSSFLDEQF
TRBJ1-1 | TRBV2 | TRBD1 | ASRDRESTEAF
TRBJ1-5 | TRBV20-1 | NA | SAPVDGELQPQH
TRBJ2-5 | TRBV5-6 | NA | ASSFAGAQETQY
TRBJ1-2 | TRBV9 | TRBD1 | ASSVGGQGHGYT
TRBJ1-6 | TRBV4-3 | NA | ASSQDQGSPLH
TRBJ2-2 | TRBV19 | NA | ASSDRTGELF
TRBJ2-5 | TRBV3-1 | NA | ASTLLGETQY
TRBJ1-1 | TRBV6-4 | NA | ASRGGEDYTEAF
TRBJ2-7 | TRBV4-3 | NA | ASSFGAGETYEQY
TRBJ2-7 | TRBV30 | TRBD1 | AWRDRAYEQY
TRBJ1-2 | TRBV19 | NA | ASSPIGGYGYT
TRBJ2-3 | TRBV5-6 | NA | ASSLAGETTDTQY
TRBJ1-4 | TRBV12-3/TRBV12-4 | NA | ASSPDGRYSNEKLF
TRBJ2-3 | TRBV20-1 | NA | SATTATRSTDTQY
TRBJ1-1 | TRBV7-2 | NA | ASSLNGEAF
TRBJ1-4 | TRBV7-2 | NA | ASSNGRGREKLF
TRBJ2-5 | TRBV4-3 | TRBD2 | ASSQDWKRGGPRETQY
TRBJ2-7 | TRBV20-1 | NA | SAGPQGPYEQY
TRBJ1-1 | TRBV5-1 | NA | ASSLMADMNTEAF
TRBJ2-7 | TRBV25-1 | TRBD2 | ASSEVAGGSYEQY
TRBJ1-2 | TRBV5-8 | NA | ASSFAGRDYGYT
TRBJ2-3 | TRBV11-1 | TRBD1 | ASSPQGGSTDTQY
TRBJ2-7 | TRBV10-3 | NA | AISGGTPAEQY
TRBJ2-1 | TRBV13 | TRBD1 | ASSKTGLLYTEQF
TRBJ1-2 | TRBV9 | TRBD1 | ASSASQDRVYGYT
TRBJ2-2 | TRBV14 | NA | ASSLSKGTPKNTGELF
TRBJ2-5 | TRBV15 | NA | ATSRDGAGGGQETQY
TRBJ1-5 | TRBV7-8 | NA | ASSFSAGKPQH
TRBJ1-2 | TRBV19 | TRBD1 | ASSNGQALNYGYT
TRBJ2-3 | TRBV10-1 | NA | ASSAGFADTQY
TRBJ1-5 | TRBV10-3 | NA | AISESMGNEAQPQH
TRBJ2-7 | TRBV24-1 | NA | ATPSSYEQY
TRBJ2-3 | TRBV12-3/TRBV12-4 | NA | ASSSRLAGTTDTQY